This TCR beta chain came from a study of response to subunit inactivated influenza vaccine. MiXCR, applied by TCRdb to the RT-PCR reads, yields one record per CDR3 protein. The sample consists of 150,000 to 200,000 distinct CDR3 sequences, over 9.5% of them appearing once. This CDR3 has 16 amino acids. The germline V gene encodes CDR1 MDHEN and CDR2 SYDVKM. The ends were cut back, 5 bases at V and 0 bases at J, with 16 bases in the middle. The data were also submitted as part of a second study, on T cells expressing NK-cell markers. That report notes: Template switching by 5'RACE with UMIs generated the TCR beta cDNA. Underlying the TCR beta repertoires were sorted CD3+CD56+NKG2C+, CD3+CD56+NKG2C- and CD3+CD56-NKG2C+ T cells. The dominant NKG2C+ clonotypes represented about 1.0-7.0% of CD8+ T cells in several donors. No clear determination of HCMV specificity was made for expanded NKG2C+ T cell clones.

The gene calls are TRBV28 and TRBJ1-2; no clear D. The sequence was obtained from a man aged 50 to 60 who received an inactivated influenza vaccine. The source material was CD8+ T cells sorted from PBMCs, sampled 11 to 12 days after vaccination. The CDR3, as DNA: TGTGCCAGCAGTCCCCCCGGACTCGGGACTAACTATGGCTACACCTTC. It yields the protein CASSPPGLGTNYGYTF.